This paragraph reports one T cell receptor (beta chain). Its antigen remains unknown. The data were taken from a study of T cell responses to AZD1222 COVID-19 vaccine. The method was immunoSEQ multiplex PCR; TCRdb's version includes in-frame clones alone and lacks a portion of them. This repertoire shows about 110,000 clones, 90% found once; its top ten account for 6.5% to 10%. CDR1 is LGHNA and CDR2 is YSLEER in the germline V gene. The CDR3 spans 14 residues. The V gene lost 0 bases and the J gene lost 2 bases, with 8 bases spanning the gap. Whole-study findings and limits: Donors skewed white British and female; clonal diversity was possibly underestimated. Reportedly, nearly half the spike-specific TCRs target unmutated variant regions. Sampling captured repertoires only after the peak T cell response.

The TCR was taken from an adult who received the AZD1222 COVID-19 vaccine. The rearrangement links TRBV4-3 to TRBJ2-7; no firm D call. This specimen consisted of peripheral blood, obtained 28 days after the second AZD1222 dose. The CDR3: CASSQDRRAYEQYF. CDR3 bases: TGCGCCAGCAGCCAAGATAGGAGAGCCTACGAGCAGTACTTC.